These T cell receptor beta chains were read from a single sample in a study of PD-1 blockade in classical Hodgkin lymphoma. The repertoire was sequenced with immunoSEQ multiplex PCR; TCRdb's copy has only in-frame clones and lacks some. The sample lists about 12,000 clones; approximately 79% were seen once. Sequencing was performed on peripheral blood mononuclear cells (PBMCs), taken at baseline. Receptor source: a human donor with classical Hodgkin lymphoma. Each CDR3 is given with its conserved first and last residue. Each record gives: D gene, J gene, clone size, V gene, CDR3 protein, CDR3 DNA. D genes are given only for firm matches. Not every row has a clone size; where given, it reads once, few, many or a size class.

.,TRBJ1-1,once,TRBV19,CASSIGGGTEAFF,TGTGCCAGTAGTATAGGCGGGGGGACTGAAGCTTTCTTT
TRBD2,TRBJ2-3,.,TRBV10-3,CAITSGRTDTQYF,TGTGCCATCACTAGCGGGAGGACAGATACGCAGTATTTT
TRBD1,TRBJ1-3,.,TRBV7-8,CASSLVGQGVGGNTIYF,TGTGCCAGCAGCTTAGTTGGTCAGGGGGTGGGAGGAAACACCATATATTTT
.,TRBJ2-1,.,TRBV6-1,CASSEVSSSYNEQFF,TGTGCCAGCAGTGAGGTGTCGAGCTCCTACAATGAGCAGTTCTTC
.,TRBJ1-3,few,TRBV9,CASSDSVSDSGNTIYF,TGTGCCAGCAGCGATTCCGTTAGCGACTCTGGAAACACCATATATTTT
.,TRBJ2-7,.,TRBV20-1,CSATLSGQYF,TGCAGTGCTACGTTATCCGGGCAGTACTTC
.,TRBJ2-7,.,TRBV21-1,CASSADRWTGTTEQYF,TGTGCCAGCAGCGCTGACCGGTGGACAGGGACGACCGAGCAGTACTTC
.,TRBJ2-1,.,TRBV10-3,CAISDSKRRNNEQFF,TGTGCCATCAGTGATTCAAAAAGACGAAACAATGAGCAGTTCTTC
TRBD2,TRBJ2-1,.,TRBV19,CASRGLAGGGEQFF,TGTGCCAGTAGGGGACTAGCGGGAGGGGGCGAGCAGTTCTTC
TRBD2,TRBJ2-3,few,TRBV6-5,CASRRGDTQYF,TGTGCCAGCAGGCGGGGGGATACGCAGTATTTT
.,TRBJ2-3,few,TRBV30,CAWSVQWRDTQYF,TGTGCCTGGAGTGTACAGTGGCGAGATACGCAGTATTTT
.,TRBJ2-3,.,TRBV2,CASKGGHTQYF,TGTGCCAGCAAGGGTGGACATACGCAGTATTTT
.,TRBJ2-7,.,TRBV11-2,CASSLVAQGSYEQYF,TGTGCCAGCAGCTTAGTTGCTCAGGGGAGCTACGAGCAGTACTTC
.,TRBJ1-5,.,TRBV30,CAWNGGSGQPQHF,TGTGCCTGGAATGGTGGTTCGGGTCAGCCCCAGCATTTT
TRBD1,TRBJ1-5,large,TRBV2,CASRDGTGGYQPQHF,TGTGCCAGCAGGGACGGGACAGGGGGCTATCAGCCCCAGCATTTT
TRBD1,TRBJ2-1,few,TRBV7-9,CASSLWTGTGFNEQFF,TGTGCCAGCAGCCTCTGGACCGGGACAGGGTTCAATGAGCAGTTCTTC
.,TRBJ1-3,few,TRBV9,CASSTNSGNTIYF,TGTGCCAGCAGCACCAACTCTGGAAACACCATATATTTT
.,TRBJ2-7,.,TRBV9,CASSSRLAPYEQYF,TGTGCCAGCAGCTCCCGACTGGCCCCCTACGAGCAGTACTTC
TRBD1,TRBJ1-4,.,TRBV2,CASSQQGAREKLFF,TGTGCCAGCAGTCAGCAGGGGGCGCGGGAAAAACTGTTTTTT
TRBD1,TRBJ1-2,.,TRBV29-1,CSAGQGRGYGYTF,TGCAGCGCGGGACAGGGGAGGGGCTATGGCTACACCTTC
TRBD2,TRBJ2-7,.,TRBV19,CASSLRAGLAATSYEQYF,TGTGCCAGTAGTCTTAGGGCGGGACTAGCGGCAACCTCCTACGAGCAGTACTTC
.,TRBJ1-1,.,TRBV19,CASSIRGAQGTEAFF,TGTGCCAGTAGTATTCGTGGGGCGCAGGGCACTGAAGCTTTCTTT
.,TRBJ2-1,.,TRBV25-1,CASSEYPAGEQFF,TGTGCCAGCAGTGAATATCCGGCGGGGGAGCAGTTCTTC
.,TRBJ2-7,.,TRBV27,CASSFRGVGYEQYF,TGTGCCAGCAGTTTTCGGGGTGTCGGCTACGAGCAGTACTTC
TRBD1,TRBJ2-7,.,TRBV6-5,CASSSGTAGYEQYF,TGTGCCAGCAGTTCCGGGACAGCTGGCTACGAGCAGTACTTC
TRBD2,TRBJ2-2,few,TRBV25-1,CASSDSGRAFGELFF,TGTGCCAGCAGTGATAGCGGGAGGGCTTTCGGGGAGCTGTTTTTT
.,TRBJ1-1,once,TRBV7-3,CASSLLPPEMGTEAFF,TGTGCCAGCAGCTTACTACCGCCCGAAATGGGCACTGAAGCTTTCTTT
.,TRBJ2-7,.,TRBV28,CASSTPKGGMWEQYF,TGTGCCAGCAGTACCCCAAAGGGAGGTATGTGGGAGCAGTACTTC
.,TRBJ1-5,.,TRBV6-1,CASSSQGYSNQPQHF,TGTGCCAGCAGCTCACAGGGTTATAGCAATCAGCCCCAGCATTTT
.,TRBJ1-1,.,TRBV19,CASSIRSTAFF,TGTGCCAGTAGTATTCGCAGCACGGCTTTCTTT
.,TRBJ2-2,.,TRBV19,CASSMLGRTTGELFF,TGTGCCAGTAGTATGCTTGGCAGGACCACCGGGGAGCTGTTTTTT
.,TRBJ2-6,.,TRBV9,CASSVDGTGANVLTF,TGTGCCAGCAGCGTAGATGGGACCGGGGCCAACGTCCTGACTTTC
TRBD2,TRBJ2-5,.,TRBV29-1,CSVDGLGEETQYF,TGCAGCGTTGACGGACTAGGGGAAGAGACCCAGTACTTC
.,TRBJ1-1,.,TRBV29-1,CSVAGTPNTEAFF,TGCAGCGTCGCCGGGACACCGAACACTGAAGCTTTCTTT
.,TRBJ2-1,.,TRBV5-1,CASSALALRDEQFF,TGCGCCAGCAGTGCTTTAGCACTCCGTGATGAGCAGTTCTTC
.,TRBJ2-1,once,TRBV7-7,CASSNGPANEQFF,TGTGCCAGCAGCAACGGGCCTGCCAATGAGCAGTTCTTC
TRBD1,TRBJ1-2,.,TRBV19,CASSMTGTGNGYTF,TGTGCCAGTAGTATGACCGGGACAGGGAATGGCTACACCTTC
TRBD1,TRBJ2-7,.,TRBV6-4,CASSGIPGQDPEQYF,TGTGCCAGCAGTGGGATTCCGGGACAGGACCCCGAGCAGTACTTC
TRBD1,TRBJ1-1,.,TRBV27,CASSSSTGTGVEAFF,TGTGCCAGCAGTTCCTCGACAGGGACAGGGGTCGAAGCTTTCTTT
.,TRBJ1-1,few,TRBV2,CASRVQGGTEAFF,TGTGCCAGCAGGGTACAGGGTGGCACTGAAGCTTTCTTT
.,TRBJ1-5,.,TRBV5-4,CASSSGGARDDQPQHF,TGTGCCAGCAGCTCGGGGGGGGCCCGCGACGATCAGCCCCAGCATTTT
.,TRBJ1-2,.,TRBV7-9,CKGSGGYTF,TGTAAGGGTTCCGGTGGCTACACCTTC
.,TRBJ2-2,few,TRBV5-1,CASSLGGLGTGELFF,TGCGCCAGCAGCTTGGGGGGGCTAGGCACCGGGGAGCTGTTTTTT
.,TRBJ1-2,.,TRBV19,CASSITTGNYGYTF,TGTGCCAGTAGTATAACGACGGGCAACTATGGCTACACCTTC
.,TRBJ1-5,.,TRBV2,CASRTAGGLGDQPQHF,TGTGCCAGCAGAACAGCGGGGGGCCTGGGCGATCAGCCCCAGCATTTT
.,TRBJ2-7,.,TRBV6-6,CASSYTIIDEQYF,TGTGCCAGCAGTTACACTATTATTGACGAGCAGTACTTC
TRBD2,TRBJ2-1,.,TRBV27,CASSLMAGVYGEQFF,TGTGCCAGCAGTTTAATGGCGGGGGTATACGGTGAGCAGTTCTTC
.,TRBJ2-5,.,TRBV27,CASRPTLGLETQYF,TGTGCCAGCAGACCGACCCTGGGGCTAGAGACCCAGTACTTC
.,TRBJ2-1,once,TRBV6-6,CASSRPGVGEQFF,TGTGCCAGCAGCCGCCCAGGAGTGGGCGAGCAGTTCTTC
.,TRBJ2-7,.,TRBV10-1,CASSDIGWAYEQYF,TGCGCCAGCAGTGATATAGGGTGGGCCTACGAGCAGTACTTC
.,TRBJ1-2,.,TRBV7-9,CASRSGLQGYTF,TGTGCCAGCAGGTCAGGTCTTCAAGGCTACACCTTC
TRBD2,TRBJ2-1,.,TRBV27,CASRRGSSNEQFF,TGTGCCAGCCGGCGCGGGAGCAGCAATGAGCAGTTCTTC
TRBD2,TRBJ2-3,.,TRBV5-1,CASTSSGLAATDTQYF,TGCGCCAGCACCTCCTCGGGACTAGCGGCCACAGATACGCAGTATTTT
.,TRBJ1-2,.,TRBV28,CASSEGYGYTF,TGTGCCAGCAGTGAGGGTTATGGCTACACCTTC
.,TRBJ2-2,.,TRBV5-1,CASSLGLMGTGELFF,TGCGCCAGCAGCTTGGGTCTAATGGGCACCGGGGAGCTGTTTTTT
TRBD2,TRBJ2-7,few,TRBV27,CATRRREGLEQYF,TGTGCCACCCGAAGGCGGGAGGGCCTGGAGCAGTACTTC
TRBD1,TRBJ2-5,.,TRBV2,CASSEQGAGKTQYF,TGTGCCAGCAGTGAACAGGGGGCCGGAAAGACCCAGTACTTC
.,TRBJ2-2,.,TRBV4-1,CASSQSPVGPNTGELFF,TGCGCCAGCAGCCAGTCACCGGTGGGACCTAACACCGGGGAGCTGTTTTTT
.,TRBJ2-5,.,TRBV10-3,CAISERTVQETQYF,TGTGCCATCAGTGAGCGGACAGTCCAAGAGACCCAGTACTTC